These 30 T cell receptor beta chains were all obtained from the same sample, sequenced in a study of blood T cell repertoires in COVID-19 (TCRdb year 2020). The library was prepared using the immunoSEQ multiplex PCR assay. TCRdb provides this immuneACCESS table in a form limited to in-frame rearrangements. Some clones are lacking; in checked studies, under half of them reflect an unresolved V gene, and why the rest are absent is not known. The sample table holds over 60,000 clones, of which 84% were seen once. Roughly 10% of the sample comes from the top ten. The sequenced material came from peripheral blood. These receptors all come from a human donor in a cohort sampled during active COVID-19.

The gene calls are TRBV3-1 (or the pseudogene TRBV3-2) and TRBJ2-5; 8 nucleotides align to TRBD2. The CDR3 runs to 16 residues. The V and J ends lost 3 bases and 2 bases, in that order; junction bases with no gene match: 8. From germline, CDR1 is LGHDT and CDR2 YNNKEL (reference sequence). The CDR3 coding sequence is TGTGCCAGCAGCCAGAGGAGCGGGAGTGGGCAAGAGACCCAGTACTTC. Its translation is CASSQRSGSGQETQYF.

V usage is TRBV18 and J usage is TRBJ1-5; D not certain. The V and J ends lost 0 bases and 1 base respectively, with 10 bases between them. Germline V gives CDR1 KGHSH, CDR2 LQKENI. This CDR3 contains 16 residues. This chain's CDR3 is CASSPPSSGSNQPQHF. The CDR3 DNA is TGTGCCAGCTCACCACCGTCGTCAGGCAGCAATCAGCCCCAGCATTTT.

The V and J genes are TRBV27 and TRBJ1-2, with 9 bases fitting TRBD1. CDR1 and CDR2 from the germline V gene are MNHEY and SMNVEV (reference sequence). CDR3 length: 13 amino acids. J lost 5 bases, V lost 6 bases, and 4 bases had no gene match. CDR3: CASSRDREYGYTF. The CDR3 DNA follows: TGTGCCAGCAGCCGGGACAGGGAATATGGCTACACCTTC.

This chain uses TRBV12-3 or TRBV12-4 with TRBJ2-5; D perhaps matches TRBD1 (5 bases). With 3 bases removed from V and 4 bases from J, the gap between germline ends came to 9 bases. CDR3 length: 13 residues. CDR3 nucleotides: TGTGCCAGCAGTTTTCAGGGCCTAGAGACCCAGTACTTC. Translation: CASSFQGLETQYF.

The chain joins TRBV6-5 to TRBJ1-2; a weak D match, TRBD1 (5 bases). The CDR3 contains 14 residues. Looked up from germline, CDR1 is MNHEY and CDR2 is SVGAGI. The V and J ends lost 2 bases and 8 bases respectively, with 15 bases between them. The chain's CDR3 is CASSYPYDGGGYTF. The CDR3 coding sequence is TGTGCCAGCAGTTACCCCTACGATGGGGGGGGCTACACCTTC.

V is TRBV27 and J is TRBJ1-2; D unclear. V was pared by 6 bases and J by 4 bases, with 9 bases between. Germline CDR1 MNHEY, CDR2 SMNVEV (reference sequence). CDR3 length equals 12 residues. In nucleotides, the CDR3 is TGTGCCAGCAGAGACACAGTCTATGGCTACACCTTC. Translation: CASRDTVYGYTF.

The chain uses TRBV7-9 and TRBJ1-2; 10 nucleotides align to TRBD1. Germline V gene sequence: CDR1 SEHNR, CDR2 FQNEAQ (reference sequence). The CDR3 totals 14 residues. Trimming took 5 bases from V and 6 from J; bases not matched to a gene: 6. CDR3 coding DNA: TGTGCCAGCAGCCCCGACAGGGGGCGGGATGGCTACACCTTC. Protein: CASSPDRGRDGYTF.

The genes are TRBV28 and TRBJ1-1; D perhaps matches TRBD1 (5 bases). Looked up from germline, CDR1 is MDHEN and CDR2 is SYDVKM. V shed 5 bases and J shed 6 bases, with 10 bases lying between them. The CDR3 spans 12 residues. The CDR3 region has the DNA TGTGCCAGCAGTCGATCAGGGTCTGAAGCTTTCTTT. Translated, it gives CASSRSGSEAFF.

This clone was observed a few times. The chain links TRBV5-1 to TRBJ1-1; possible D gene TRBD1, 6 bases. The V end lost 1 base, the J end lost 3 bases, and 10 bases lay between the germline ends. The CDR3 sequence is 14 residues long. Germline V gives CDR1 SGHRS, CDR2 YFSETQ. CDR3 loop: CASSLQGRDTEAFF. CDR3 in DNA: TGCGCCAGCAGCTTGCAGGGGCGGGACACTGAAGCTTTCTTT.

This chain joins TRBV7-6 and TRBJ2-7; 8 nucleotides match TRBD2. CDR3 length: 14 amino acids. Looked up from germline, CDR1 is SGHVS and CDR2 is FNYEAQ. V dropped 5 bases and J dropped 6; count of bases not matched to a gene: 9. CDR3 region: CASSQPHRGGEQYF. The CDR3 DNA reads as TGTGCCAGCAGCCAACCACACCGGGGGGGCGAGCAGTACTTC.

This clone was seen just once. CDR3 coding DNA: TGTGCCAGCAGCTTGACCGGGACTGGAAGATACGAGCAGTACTTC. Translated: CASSLTGTGRYEQYF. The chain recombines TRBV5-6 with TRBJ2-7; D may be TRBD2 (6 bases). V was shortened by 1 base and J by 4 bases, with 15 bases between the two germline ends. This CDR3 contains 15 residues. Germline V CDR1 and CDR2: SGHDT, YYEEEE.

The chain combines TRBV4-1 with TRBJ2-4; 8 bases agree with TRBD1. The germline V gene has CDR1 MGHRA and CDR2 YSYEKL. The CDR3 totals 17 residues. The ends lost 1 base at V and 3 bases at J; junction bases unmatched: 8. CDR3 sequence: CASSQGQGAKGKNIQYF. The CDR3 DNA reads as TGCGCCAGCAGCCAAGGGCAGGGGGCGAAGGGCAAAAACATTCAGTACTTC.

The chain combines TRBV6-5 with TRBJ2-7, with TRBD2 matching 7 bases. Germline CDR1 is MNHEY and CDR2 is SVGAGI. The CDR3 has 13 residues. The V segment lost 7 bases and the J segment 1 base; nucleotides outside the gene matches: 4. The CDR3 DNA reads as TGTGCCAGCAAAGCGGGACCTTCCTACGAGCAGTACTTC. Protein sequence: CASKAGPSYEQYF.

This clone has only a few counts. Other nucleotide sequences in the sample specify the same CDR3. This chain joins TRBV9 and TRBJ2-1, with 14 nucleotides matching TRBD2. Germline V gene data show CDR1 as SGDLS and CDR2 as YYNGEE. The CDR3 extends over 15 amino acids. V shed 2 bases, J shed 6 bases, and the junction held 1 base outside the gene matches. The DNA of the CDR3 is TGTGCCAGCAGCGTGGGGACTAGCGGGAGCAATGAGCAGTTCTTC. Amino acids: CASSVGTSGSNEQFF.

The CDR3 DNA sequence: TGCGCCAGCAGCGCCCGGACAGGCGTTTTGCCTGGGACCCAGTACTTC. Its translation: CASSARTGVLPGTQYF. The chain recombines TRBV5-1 with TRBJ2-5; 7 bases are shared with TRBD1. The ends lost 4 bases at V and 7 bases at J; junction bases unmatched: 16. The CDR3 consists of 16 residues. Germline V CDR1 and CDR2: SGHRS, YFSETQ.

J is TRBJ1-1 and V is TRBV10-3; D is possibly TRBD1 (6 bases). The germline V gene has CDR1 ENHRY and CDR2 SYGVKD. V shed 6 bases and J shed 1 base, with 12 bases lying between them. This CDR3 region has 14 residues. CDR3 sequence reads: CAISEQGENTEAFF. The CDR3 coding sequence is TGTGCCATCAGCGAACAGGGAGAGAACACTGAAGCTTTCTTT.

The CDR3 reads CASSPGTGNTEAFF. CDR3 DNA: TGCGCCAGCAGCCCGGGGACAGGGAACACTGAAGCTTTCTTT. This rearrangement joins TRBV5-1 to TRBJ1-1, with 8 bases matching TRBD1. V lost 4 bases and J lost 1; bases outside the gene matches: 3. Per the germline V gene, CDR1 is SGHRS and CDR2 is YFSETQ. The CDR3 is 14 amino acids.

Regarding this clone: The junction departs from germline at one end; a sequencing error may be responsible. V and J are TRBV6-1 and TRBJ2-1; 11 nucleotides line up with TRBD2. The length of the CDR3 is 18 residues. Germline V gene data show CDR1 as MNHNS and CDR2 as SASEGT. CDR3 sequence (DNA): TGTGCCAGCACTGAAAACCCACCCGGGACTAGCGGCAGGGGTGAGCAGTTCTTC. This sequence encodes CASTENPPGTSGRGEQFF.

The rearrangement links TRBV2 to TRBJ1-5; D may be TRBD1 (5 bases). Germline V gives CDR1 SNHLY, CDR2 FYNNEI. Trimming stripped 5 bases from V and 5 bases from J, with 13 bases between. This CDR3 has 14 residues. The CDR3 DNA follows: TGTGCCAGCAGTCCTTTGGGGGGTCATCAGCCCCAGCATTTT. Translation: CASSPLGGHQPQHF.

There are a few counts of this clone. The chain joins TRBV2 to TRBJ1-1; 8 nucleotides line up with TRBD1. This CDR3 contains 13 residues. Germline V gives CDR1 SNHLY, CDR2 FYNNEI. The ends lost 5 bases at V and 3 bases at J; junction bases unmatched: 2. Here the CDR3 DNA reads TGTGCCAGCAGTACGGGACAGGACACTGAAGCTTTCTTT. This gives the protein CASSTGQDTEAFF.

This clone was observed a single time. This chain joins TRBV3-1 (or the pseudogene TRBV3-2) and TRBJ2-3; 8 bases are shared with TRBD1. CDR1 is LGHDT, CDR2 YNNKEL, per germline (reference sequence). The CDR3 spans 15 residues. V lost 1 base to trimming and J lost 6 bases; unmatched junction nucleotides: 6. CDR3 in DNA: TGTGCCAGCAGCCAAGTGGGCAGGGGGCCTGATACGCAGTATTTT. Translation gives CASSQVGRGPDTQYF.

The V call is TRBV7-3, the J call TRBJ2-1; 8 nucleotides match TRBD2. Trimming took 5 bases from V and 0 from J; bases not matched to a gene: 3. The germline gives CDR1 SGHTA, CDR2 FQGTGA. CDR3 length: 15 amino acids. CDR3 in amino acids: CASSPREGSYNEQFF. CDR3 coding DNA: TGTGCCAGCAGCCCTCGGGAGGGCTCCTACAATGAGCAGTTCTTC.

This chain joins TRBV27 and TRBJ2-7; D gene ambiguous. V dropped 1 base and J dropped 3 bases, with 22 bases sitting between them. The germline gives CDR1 MNHEY, CDR2 SMNVEV (reference sequence). This CDR3 has 18 amino acids. The CDR3, as DNA: TGTGCCAGCAGTTTATTGAATATGGTGGTGGCACGAAGCTACGAGCAGTACTTC. Amino acid sequence: CASSLLNMVVARSYEQYF.

This chain links TRBV15 with TRBJ1-2; 10 positions match TRBD1. The CDR3 consists of 17 residues. Germline lookup yields CDR1 LNHNV and CDR2 YYDKDF (reference sequence). Unmatched junction bases numbered 8, after V lost 0 bases and J lost 4 bases. The CDR3 nucleotides read TGTGCCACCAGCAGAGATCGCCGGGACAGGGGTGGCTATGGCTACACCTTC. The encoded protein is CATSRDRRDRGGYGYTF. The full variable domain, with the rest looked up from reference TRBV15 and TRBJ1-2, is DAMVIQNPRYQVTQFGKPVTLSCSQTLNHNVMYWYQQKSSQAPKLLFHYYDKDFNNEADTPDNFQSRRPNTSFCFLDIRSPGLGDTAMYLCATSRDRRDRGGYGYTFGSGTRLTVV.

This clone was seen ten or more times. The V gene is TRBV2, the J gene TRBJ1-4; D remains ambiguous. Germline assignment: CDR1 SNHLY and CDR2 FYNNEI. This CDR3 has 16 amino acids. Trimming left V 7 bases short and J 0 bases short, with 15 bases between. The CDR3 reads CASTPFPSATNEKLFF. DNA for the CDR3: TGTGCCAGCACTCCCTTTCCCTCTGCAACTAATGAAAAACTGTTTTTT.

V gene TRBV28 combines with J gene TRBJ1-1, with 11 bases lining up with TRBD1. The V gene end was trimmed by 5 bases and the J gene end by 6 bases; junction bases not matched to a gene: 8. Germline V CDR1 and CDR2: MDHEN, SYDVKM. CDR3 length equals 15 residues. The CDR3 nucleotides are TGTGCCAGCAGTCCGCCGGGACAGGGGGTGGCTGAAGCTTTCTTT. Translated, it gives CASSPPGQGVAEAFF.

The rearrangement joins TRBV6-5 to TRBJ2-3; no clear D. This CDR3 comprises 11 residues. Trimming shortened V by 6 bases and J by 5 bases, and 6 bases separated the two germline ends. The germline V gene has CDR1 MNHEY and CDR2 SVGAGI. DNA for the CDR3: TGTGCCAGCAGGCGAGTAGATACGCAGTATTTT. Translated, it gives CASRRVDTQYF.

The V and J genes are TRBV11-2 and TRBJ1-2; D gene ambiguous. V was clipped by 1 base and J by 10 bases, with 16 bases between them. This CDR3 is built from 14 residues. CDR1 and CDR2 (germline): SGHAT, FQNNGV. The CDR3 bases are TGTGCCAGCAGCTTAGGAGGTAACCAACTCAACTACACCTTC. Residues: CASSLGGNQLNYTF.

The CDR3 DNA sequence: TGTGCCAGCAGTTTAGGACACCGCGGCTACGAGCAGTACTTC. As protein: CASSLGHRGYEQYF. The chain uses TRBV28 and TRBJ2-7; possible D gene TRBD1, 5 bases. The CDR3 consists of 14 residues. Looked up from germline, CDR1 is MDHEN and CDR2 is SYDVKM. Trimming stripped 2 bases from V and 3 bases from J, with 11 bases between.

This clone was picked up a small number of times. The chain recombines TRBV3-1 (or the pseudogene TRBV3-2) with TRBJ1-6; TRBD1 aligns across 7 bases. The germline gives CDR1 LGHDT, CDR2 YNNKEL (reference sequence). V lost 4 bases and J lost 6; bases outside the gene matches: 6. This CDR3 has 15 residues. The CDR3 coding sequence is TGTGCCAGCAGCCCACCGGGACAGCCTAATTCACCCCTCCACTTT. Translation gives CASSPPGQPNSPLHF.